The 3 T cell receptor beta chains reported below all come from one sample, sequenced in a study of OX40 agonist ivuxolimab in advanced cancers. This table comes from immunoSEQ multiplex PCR, and its TCRdb copy is limited to in-frame clones, with some not included. Altogether 100,000 to 150,000 clones are present, around 93% being singletons, with the ten largest covering roughly 0.8%. The sample in question was CD4+ or CD8+ T cells sorted from blood, obtained in a trial of the OX40 agonist ivuxolimab. The origin of the receptors is an adult with an advanced solid tumor such as melanoma, head and neck, liver or kidney cancer.

V usage is TRBV9 and J usage is TRBJ2-1, with TRBD2 identical over 12 bases. This CDR3 comprises 15 residues. Germline loops: CDR1 SGDLS, CDR2 YYNGEE. V shed 1 base, J shed 9 bases, and the junction held 5 bases outside the gene matches. The CDR3 sequence is CASSVTSGRRGEQFF. The CDR3 nucleotides read TGTGCCAGCAGCGTAACTAGCGGGAGGAGGGGTGAGCAGTTCTTC.

The chain combines TRBV9 with TRBJ2-1; 7 bases are shared with TRBD1. The length of the CDR3 is 13 residues. V lost 2 bases to trimming and J lost 4 bases; unmatched junction nucleotides: 0. The germline CDR1 and CDR2 sequences are SGDLS and YYNGEE. Written as DNA, the CDR3 is TGTGCCAGCAGCGTGACAGGGTACAATGAGCAGTTCTTC. This gives the protein CASSVTGYNEQFF.

This clone was counted a single time. The rearrangement joins TRBV7-9 to TRBJ2-7; possible D gene TRBD1, 6 bases. The germline CDR1 and CDR2 sequences are SEHNR and FQNEAQ (reference sequence). V gave up 5 bases and J gave up 2 bases, with 13 bases separating them. This CDR3 has 14 amino acids. This CDR3 is CASSPPGQPYEQYF. DNA for the CDR3: TGTGCCAGCAGCCCCCCCGGACAGCCCTACGAGCAGTACTTC. Filled out from reference TRBV7-9 and TRBJ2-7, the complete variable domain reads DTGVSQNPRHKITKRGQNVTFRCDPISEHNRLYWYRQTLGQGPEFLTYFQNEAQLEKSRLLSDRFSAERPKGSFSTLEIQRTEQGDSAMYLCASSPPGQPYEQYFGPGTRLTVT.